The sequence of this T cell receptor (beta chain) was determined in a study of read filtering for tumor transcriptome and immune sequencing. There are many counts of this clonotype. The V gene end was trimmed by 3 bases and the J gene end by 11 bases; junction bases not matched to a gene: 4. The CDR3 contains 13 residues. The germline CDR1 and CDR2 sequences are LNHDA and SQIVND (reference sequence). The library was built from around 400 ng RNA with molecular barcoded adaptors for alpha/delta and beta/gamma chains. TCRdb re-derived calls from the reads in MiXCR, one entry per CDR3 protein. The sample consists of approximately 62,000 distinct CDR3 sequences, 15% to 20% of them appearing once.

V and J are TRBV19 and TRBJ2-1; 10 nucleotides line up with TRBD1. This clonotype was sampled from a donor aged 40 or older with multiple myeloma. Sequencing was performed on a population of CD138-negative cells sorted from bone marrow. CDR3 coding DNA: TGTGCCAGTAGTATCTCGGGACAGGGGAAGCAGTTCTTC. Its protein is CASSISGQGKQFF.